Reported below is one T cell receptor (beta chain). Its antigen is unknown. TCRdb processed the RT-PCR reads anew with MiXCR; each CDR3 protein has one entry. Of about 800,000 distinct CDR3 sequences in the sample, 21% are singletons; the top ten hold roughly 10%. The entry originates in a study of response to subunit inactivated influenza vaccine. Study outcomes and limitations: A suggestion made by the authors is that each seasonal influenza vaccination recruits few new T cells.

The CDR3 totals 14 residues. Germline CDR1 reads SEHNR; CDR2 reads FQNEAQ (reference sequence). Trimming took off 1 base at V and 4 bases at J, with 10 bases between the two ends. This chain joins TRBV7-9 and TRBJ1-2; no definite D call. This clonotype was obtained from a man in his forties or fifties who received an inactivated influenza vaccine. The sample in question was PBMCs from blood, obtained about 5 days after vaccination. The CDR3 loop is CASSLELVLYGYTF. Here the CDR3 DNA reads TGTGCCAGCAGCTTAGAGTTGGTGCTCTATGGCTACACCTTC.